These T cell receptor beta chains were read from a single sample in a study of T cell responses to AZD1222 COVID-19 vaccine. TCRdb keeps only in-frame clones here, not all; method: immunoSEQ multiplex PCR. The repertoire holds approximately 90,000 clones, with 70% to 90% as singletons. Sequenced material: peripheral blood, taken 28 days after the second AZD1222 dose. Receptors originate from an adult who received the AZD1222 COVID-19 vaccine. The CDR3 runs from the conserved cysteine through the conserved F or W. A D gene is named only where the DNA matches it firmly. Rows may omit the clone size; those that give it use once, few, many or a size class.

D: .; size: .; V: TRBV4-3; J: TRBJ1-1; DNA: TGCGCCAGCAGCCAAGGAGAGGAGATGAGGACTGAAGCTTTCTTT; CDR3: CASSQGEEMRTEAFF
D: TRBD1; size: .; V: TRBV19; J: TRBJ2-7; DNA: TGTGCCAGTAGTATGGCCGGGACAGGGGCCAACTACGAGCAGTACTTC; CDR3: CASSMAGTGANYEQYF
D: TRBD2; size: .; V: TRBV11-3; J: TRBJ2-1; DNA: TGTGCCAGCAGCGACTCGGGGGGTTATGAGCAGTTCTTC; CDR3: CASSDSGGYEQFF
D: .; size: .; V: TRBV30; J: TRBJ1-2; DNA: TGTGCCTGGAGTGTTGGGGTTTATGGCTACACCTTC; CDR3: CAWSVGVYGYTF
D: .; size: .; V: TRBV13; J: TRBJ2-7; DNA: TGTGCCAGCAGCCATCGGATATCCTACGAGCAGTACTTC; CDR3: CASSHRISYEQYF
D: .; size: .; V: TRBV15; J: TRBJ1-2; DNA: TGTGCCACCAGCGGAGTCTATGGCTACACCTTC; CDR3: CATSGVYGYTF
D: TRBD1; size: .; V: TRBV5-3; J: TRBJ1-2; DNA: TGTGCCAGAAGGGGTCGGGACAGGCGACTTCTCGTCTATGGCTACACCTTC; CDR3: CARRGRDRRLLVYGYTF
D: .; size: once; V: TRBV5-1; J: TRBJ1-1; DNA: TGCGCCAGCAGCTTGGTAGAGGGGCCGAACACTGAAGCTTTCTTT; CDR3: CASSLVEGPNTEAFF
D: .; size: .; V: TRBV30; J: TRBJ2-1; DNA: TGTGCCTCCACCCATTCTTATGAGCAGTTCTTC; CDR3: CASTHSYEQFF
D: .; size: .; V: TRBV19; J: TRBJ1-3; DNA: TGTGCCAGTCGCCGGTCCAAGGGGGGAAACACCATATATTTT; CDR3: CASRRSKGGNTIYF
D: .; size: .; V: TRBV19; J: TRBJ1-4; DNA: TGTGCCAGTAGAGGGACGCCGAATAATGAAAAACTGTTTTTT; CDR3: CASRGTPNNEKLFF
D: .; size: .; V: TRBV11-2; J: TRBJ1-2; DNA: TGTGCCAGCAAAAGGGCTTTCCGGGGTAGCTACACCTTC; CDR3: CASKRAFRGSYTF
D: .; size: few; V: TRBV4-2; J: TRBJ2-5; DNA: TGTGCCAGCAGCCAAGATCGGCCCAAGACCCAGTACTTC; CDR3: CASSQDRPKTQYF
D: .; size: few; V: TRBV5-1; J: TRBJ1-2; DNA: TGCGCCAGCAGCTTGGCCTCACCAGGGAGTGGCTACACCTTC; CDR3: CASSLASPGSGYTF
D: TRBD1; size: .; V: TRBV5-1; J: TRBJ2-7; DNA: TGCGCCAGTCGACAGGGCGCATCGGTCGAGCAGTACTTC; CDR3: CASRQGASVEQYF
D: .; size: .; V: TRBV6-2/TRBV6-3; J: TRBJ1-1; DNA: TGTGCCAGCAGTTACTCAGCAAGAGAAATGAACACTGAAGCTTTCTTT; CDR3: CASSYSAREMNTEAFF
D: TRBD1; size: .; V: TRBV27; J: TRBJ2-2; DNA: TGTGCCAGCAGTTTATCCTGGACAGGGGTTAAGACCGGGGAGCTGTTTTTT; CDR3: CASSLSWTGVKTGELFF
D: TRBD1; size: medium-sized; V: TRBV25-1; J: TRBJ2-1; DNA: TGTGCCAGCAGTGTCCGTTGGGGGGAGTCCTCTCCAGGGGGCCAGTTCTTC; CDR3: CASSVRWGESSPGGQFF
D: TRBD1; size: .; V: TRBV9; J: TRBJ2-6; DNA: TGTGCCAGCATCCGGGGGACAGGTGATTCTGGGGCCAACGTCCTGACTTTC; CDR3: CASIRGTGDSGANVLTF
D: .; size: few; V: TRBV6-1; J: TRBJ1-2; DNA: TGTGCCAGCAGTGAATCCAAAAAGGCGAGTGGCTACACCTTC; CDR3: CASSESKKASGYTF
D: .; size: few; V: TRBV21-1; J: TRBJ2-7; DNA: TGTGCCAGCATCAATTCTCAGGGGGACTACGAGCAGTACTTC; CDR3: CASINSQGDYEQYF
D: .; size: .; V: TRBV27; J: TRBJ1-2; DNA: TGTGCCAGCAAAACTACCGGGGGTGTCTATGGCTACACCTTC; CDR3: CASKTTGGVYGYTF
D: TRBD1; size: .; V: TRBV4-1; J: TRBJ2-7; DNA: TGCGCCAGCAGCCAAGGGACAGGGACCTCCTACGAGCAGTACTTC; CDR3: CASSQGTGTSYEQYF
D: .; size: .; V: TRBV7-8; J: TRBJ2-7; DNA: TGTGCCAGCAGCCCGTACGGTGCCGAGCAGTACTTC; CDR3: CASSPYGAEQYF
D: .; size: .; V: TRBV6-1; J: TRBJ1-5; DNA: TGTGCCAGCAGTGAAGCCAGGTTGGGCAGCTATAGCAATCAGCCCCAGCATTTT; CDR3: CASSEARLGSYSNQPQHF
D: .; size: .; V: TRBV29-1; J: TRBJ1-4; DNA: TGCAGCGTTGAAGTGGACACCGGAGGGGAAAAACTGTTTTTT; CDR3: CSVEVDTGGEKLFF
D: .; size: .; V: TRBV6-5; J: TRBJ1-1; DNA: TGTGCCAGCGTGTTAAGCATGAACACTGAAGCTTTCTTT; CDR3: CASVLSMNTEAFF
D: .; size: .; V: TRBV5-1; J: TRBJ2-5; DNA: TGCGCCAGCAGCTTGTTTGGACAGCAAGAGACCCAGTACTTC; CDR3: CASSLFGQQETQYF
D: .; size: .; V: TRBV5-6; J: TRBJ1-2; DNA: TGTGCCAGCAGACCCTACACAGTTAACTATGGCTACACCTTC; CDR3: CASRPYTVNYGYTF
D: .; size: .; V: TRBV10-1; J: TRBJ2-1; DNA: TGCGCCAGCAGTGACCCCGGGACATTGGTCAATGAGCAGTTCTTC; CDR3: CASSDPGTLVNEQFF
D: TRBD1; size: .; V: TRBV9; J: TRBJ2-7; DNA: TGTGCCAGCAGCCCGGGACAGGACTACTACGAGCAGTACTTC; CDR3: CASSPGQDYYEQYF
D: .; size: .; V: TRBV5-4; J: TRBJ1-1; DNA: TGTGCCAGCAGGCAGGGCCTCGGCACTGAAGCTTTCTTT; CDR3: CASRQGLGTEAFF
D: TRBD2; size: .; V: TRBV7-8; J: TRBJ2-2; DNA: TGTGCCAGCAGCCAGAAAGCGGGGGGAAACACCGGGGAGCTGTTTTTT; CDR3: CASSQKAGGNTGELFF
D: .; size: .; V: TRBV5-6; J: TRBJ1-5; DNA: TGTGCCAGCAGCTTGAAGAGTTGGTTCGGCAATCAGCCCCAGCATTTT; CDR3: CASSLKSWFGNQPQHF
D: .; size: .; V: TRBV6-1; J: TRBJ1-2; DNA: TGTGCCAGCAAAACAGAATCTAACTATGGCTACACCTTC; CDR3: CASKTESNYGYTF
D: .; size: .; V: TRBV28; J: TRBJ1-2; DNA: TGTGCCAGCACCCTTGAGGGACACTATGGCTACACCTTC; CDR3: CASTLEGHYGYTF
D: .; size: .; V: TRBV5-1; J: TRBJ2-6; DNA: TGCGCCAGCAGCTCAGTTGACAGGACCTCTGGGGCCAACGTCCTGACTTTC; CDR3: CASSSVDRTSGANVLTF
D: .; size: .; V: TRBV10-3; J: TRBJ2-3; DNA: TGTGCCATCAGTGTCGGAGGGGGCACAGATACGCAGTATTTT; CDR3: CAISVGGGTDTQYF